These 31 T cell receptor beta chains were sequenced from one sample in a study of T cell clonality in common variable immunodeficiency (dated by TCRdb to 2015 to 2017). The library came from the immunoSEQ multiplex PCR assay. TCRdb's version of the immuneACCESS table is confined to in-frame rearrangements and falls short of the full clone set. An unresolved V gene accounts for under half of the shortfall where checked; the remainder is of unknown origin. The sample counts around 34,000 clones, each observed more than once. 0.95% of the sample lies in the top ten. The sequenced sample was peripheral blood mononuclear cells. These receptors all stem from a person aged 18-69 years in good health.

This clone was counted ten times or more. The read falls 3 residues short of the CDR3 end, and the missing part is taken from the germline J gene. The chain has TRBV20-1 and TRBJ2-3; D is undetermined. CDR1 and CDR2 (germline): DFQATT, SNEGSKA (reference sequence). The CDR3 loop spans 15 amino acids. The V end lost 2 bases, the J end lost 1 base, and 13 bases lay between the germline ends. CDR3 residues: CSARTFVGGTDTQYF. Incomplete CDR3 DNA: TGCAGTGCTAGAACATTTGTGGGCGGCACAGATACG.

This clone has a count of ten or more. The read stops 3 residues short of the end of the CDR3; the missing end is completed from the germline J gene. The chain is built from TRBV29-1 and TRBJ2-2; 8 bases fit TRBD1. The CDR3 has 14 residues. From germline, CDR1 is SQVTM and CDR2 ANQGSEA. With V trimmed by 4 bases and J by 4 bases, 5 bases remained unmatched. This CDR3 reads CSVGGQDPTGELFF. The DNA read from the CDR3 is TGCAGCGTTGGGGGACAGGACCCCACCGGGGAG.

This clone was counted many times. The sequenced fragment ends 3 residues before the CDR3 boundary, so the rest is inferred from the germline J gene. The chain employs TRBV20-1 and TRBJ1-1; tentatively, D is TRBD1 (5 bases). This CDR3 is built from 14 residues. CDR1 is DFQATT and CDR2 is SNEGSKA in the germline V gene (reference sequence). Trimming shortened V by 4 bases and J by 4 bases, and 16 bases separated the two germline ends. The CDR3 sequence: CSAIPGLWGTEAFF. CDR3 DNA, as far as it was read: TGCAGTGCTATTCCGGGACTATGGGGCACTGAA.

The table lists this clone with many counts. Read sequence stops 3 residues before the CDR3 end, and the germline J gene provides the missing end. V and J are TRBV6-4 and TRBJ1-4; 7 bases are a match to TRBD1. The V gene's germline CDR1 is MRHNA and CDR2 SNTAGT. The CDR3 loop spans 13 amino acids. The CDR3 sequence is CASSDRTGGKLFF. The covered CDR3 bases are TGTGCCAGCAGTGACCGGACAGGCGGGAAA.

This clone appeared many times. The read falls 3 residues short of the CDR3 end, and the missing part is taken from the germline J gene. The chain couples TRBV19 to TRBJ1-1; 7 bases are a match to TRBD1. Losses at the gene ends were 1 base for V and 7 bases for J; bases not matched to a gene: 9. The CDR3 runs to 15 residues. The germline gives CDR1 LNHDA, CDR2 SQIVND (reference sequence). The CDR3 loop is CASSIGDTGDGEAFF. The DNA read from the CDR3 is TGTGCCAGTAGTATAGGAGATACAGGGGACGGTGAA. Complete variable domain (other parts from reference TRBV19 and TRBJ1-1): DGGITQSPKYLFRKEGQNVTLSCEQNLNHDAMYWYRQDPGQGLRLIYYSQIVNDFQKGDIAEGYSVSREKKESFPLTVTSAQKNPTAFYLCASSIGDTGDGEAFFGQGTRLTVV.

In this sample, this clone turned up many times. Its ends do not fully match the called genes, so a read error is possible. The sequence runs out 3 residues before the end of the CDR3; the remainder is reconstructed from the germline J gene. The chain uses TRBV4-2 and TRBJ1-1; unclear D gene. The CDR3 runs to 13 residues. In germline, CDR1 is LGHNA, CDR2 YNFKEQ. CDR3 DNA, as far as it was read: TGCGCCAGCAGCCAAGAAAAGCTCACTGAA. It encodes CASSQEKLTE. The CDR3 reads in full as CASSQEKLTEAFF.

This clone appeared many times. The CDR3 goes on 3 residues after the read ends, and that part is filled in from the germline J gene. This chain joins TRBV30 and TRBJ1-2; D not certain. Per germline, CDR1 GTSNPN and CDR2 SVGIG (reference sequence). CDR3 size: 12 residues. V dropped 6 bases and J dropped 4 bases, with 12 bases sitting between them. The CDR3: CACRQRAYGYTF. The DNA read from the CDR3 is TGTGCCTGCCGCCAGAGGGCCTATGGC.

The table lists this clone with a few counts. The read ends 3 residues before the CDR3 terminus; that terminus is restored from the germline J gene. The chain is built from TRBV6-4 and TRBJ2-1, with 10 bases lining up with TRBD2. This CDR3 comprises 17 residues. The germline V gene encodes CDR1 MRHNA and CDR2 SNTAGT. Unmatched junction bases numbered 6, after V lost 2 bases and J lost 2 bases. The CDR3 here is CASSDQRGGFTYNEQFF. CDR3 DNA, as far as it was read: TGTGCCAGCAGTGACCAGCGGGGGGGGTTTACCTACAATGAG.

This clone was counted at least ten times. The CDR3 is cut off 3 residues early in the read; its end comes from the germline J gene. The V call is TRBV10-1, the J call TRBJ2-2; 10 bases fit TRBD2. Germline CDR1 is WNHNN and CDR2 is SYGVQD (reference sequence). CDR3 length: 17 amino acids. J lost 3 bases, V lost 4 bases, and 8 bases had no gene match. CDR3 sequence reads: CASSALAGGEYTGELFF. The CDR3 DNA, read in part, is TGCGCCAGCAGTGCGTTAGCGGGAGGCGAATACACCGGGGAG.

This clone occurred many times. Read coverage stops 3 residues before the CDR3 terminus; the germline J gene supplies the remainder. The chain employs TRBV16 and TRBJ2-7; D remains unclear. The CDR3 extends over 14 amino acids. V was pared by 0 bases and J by 1 base, with 7 bases between. Germline CDR1 and CDR2: KGHSY and FQNENV. CDR3 amino acids: CASSQSMRSYEQYF. CDR3 DNA (partial): TGTGCCAGCAGCCAATCGATGCGGTCCTACGAG.

This clone was detected ten times or more. Sequencing ends 3 residues short of the CDR3 end; the germline J gene provides the rest. This chain connects TRBV11-2 to TRBJ2-1; D might be TRBD1 (6 bases). This CDR3 contains 14 residues. The V gene lost 1 base and the J gene lost 8 bases, with 12 bases spanning the gap. The V gene's germline CDR1 is SGHAT and CDR2 FQNNGV. This CDR3 reads CASSLAPWGHEQFF. The covered CDR3 bases are TGTGCCAGCAGCTTAGCCCCCTGGGGGCATGAG. The full variable domain, rest sourced from reference TRBV11-2 and TRBJ2-1, is EAGVAQSPRYKIIEKRQSVAFWCNPISGHATLYWYQQILGQGPKLLIQFQNNGVVDDSQLPKDRFSAERLKGVDSTLKIQPAKLEDSAVYLCASSLAPWGHEQFFGPGTRLTVL.

This clone was counted many times. The read gets to within 3 residues of the CDR3 end, and the germline J gene fills in the rest. J is TRBJ1-4 and V is TRBV27; 7 bases map to TRBD1. This CDR3 is 19 amino acids long. Germline CDR1 reads MNHEY; CDR2 reads SMNVEV (reference sequence). The sequenced CDR3 bases are TGTGCCAGCAGTTTAAGTACTAGGACGGCGGGACAGCACCGCGGGAAA. As protein: CASSLSTRTAGQHRGK. The complete CDR3 protein is CASSLSTRTAGQHRGKLFF. The whole variable domain, remainder taken from reference TRBV27 and TRBJ1-4, is EAQVTQNPRYLITVTGKKLTVTCSQNMNHEYMSWYRQDPGLGLRQIYYSMNVEVTDKGDVPEGYKVSRKEKRNFPLILESPSPNQTSLYFCASSLSTRTAGQHRGKLFFGSGTQLSVL.

This clone was picked up a small number of times. The sequence runs out 3 residues before the end of the CDR3; the remainder is reconstructed from the germline J gene. J is TRBJ2-7 and V is TRBV27; 11 bases are shared with TRBD1. Per the germline V gene, CDR1 is MNHEY and CDR2 is SMNVEV (reference sequence). This CDR3 contains 15 residues. Trimming removed 6 bases from V and 3 bases from J; junction bases left unmatched: 7. CDR3 amino acids: CASRATGQGVYEQYF. CDR3 DNA, as far as it was read: TGTGCCAGCAGGGCGACGGGACAGGGGGTCTACGAG.

This clone was recorded at least ten times. The DNA ends 3 residues before the CDR3 does, and the rest of the CDR3 is filled in from the germline J gene. The chain carries TRBV19 and TRBJ1-3; TRBD1 might be the D (5 bases). Between the trimmed V and J ends, which lost 5 bases and 2 bases, there was a span of 10 bases. CDR1 and CDR2 (germline): LNHDA, SQIVND (reference sequence). This CDR3 is 14 amino acids long. The CDR3 here is CASSLAGTGNTIYF. The covered CDR3 bases are TGTGCCAGTAGTCTGGCAGGGACTGGAAACACC.

The covered CDR3 bases are TGTGCCAGCAGCTCCCGGACAGGGGTGTTGCTCGGGGAG. Protein product: CASSSRTGVLLGE. The CDR3, in full, reads CASSSRTGVLLGELFF. The chain employs TRBV7-6 and TRBJ2-2; the match to TRBD1 covers 9 bases. The read gets to within 3 residues of the CDR3 end, and the germline J gene fills in the rest. Germline V gene sequence: CDR1 SGHVS, CDR2 FNYEAQ. This CDR3 contains 16 residues. J gave up 7 bases and V 4 bases, and 10 bases lay outside the gene matches.

There are many counts of this clone. Read coverage stops 3 residues before the CDR3 terminus; the germline J gene supplies the remainder. The chain carries TRBV5-1 and TRBJ1-6; no definite D call. V lost 4 bases, J lost 7 bases, and 9 bases lay in between. This CDR3 contains 13 residues. Germline V gene sequence: CDR1 SGHRS, CDR2 YFSETQ. CDR3 bases read: TGCGCCAGCAGCCCTGGACTGAATTCACCC. It yields the protein CASSPGLNSP. The full CDR3 protein reads CASSPGLNSPLHF. Combining the CDR3 with reference TRBV5-1 and TRBJ1-6 gives the whole variable domain KAGVTQTPRYLIKTRGQQVTLSCSPISGHRSVSWYQQTPGQGLQFLFEYFSETQRNKGNFPGRFSGRQFSNSRSEMNVSTLELGDSALYLCASSPGLNSPLHFGNGTRLTVT.

This clone was counted at least ten times. The sequenced fragment ends 3 residues before the CDR3 boundary, so the rest is inferred from the germline J gene. The chain recombines TRBV7-2 with TRBJ1-1; a weak D match, TRBD1 (5 bases). There are 12 residues in the CDR3. V gave up 2 bases and J gave up 7 bases, with 8 bases separating them. Germline V gene lookup returns CDR1 SGHTA and CDR2 FQGNSA. The sequenced part of the CDR3 DNA is TGTGCCAGCAGCTTACAGGGCTTTGAA. It translates to CASSLQGFE. From start to end, the CDR3 is CASSLQGFEAFF.

This clone was observed at least ten times. The DNA ends 3 residues before the CDR3 does, and the rest of the CDR3 is filled in from the germline J gene. This sample also contains other DNA sequences that code for the same CDR3. The V call is TRBV2, the J call TRBJ2-7, with 10 bases lining up with TRBD1. V was clipped by 6 bases and J by 2 bases; unmatched bases: 4. From germline, CDR1 is SNHLY and CDR2 FYNNEI. The CDR3 runs to 14 residues. CDR3 loop: CASSGDRGPYEQYF. CDR3 DNA (partial): TGTGCCAGCAGCGGGGACAGGGGCCCCTACGAG.

This clone was counted at least ten times. The read ends 3 residues shy of where the CDR3 ends; the end is completed using the germline J gene. V gene TRBV20-1 combines with J gene TRBJ1-5; TRBD1 is a possible D gene (6 bases). V was trimmed by 4 bases and J by 2 bases, leaving 12 bases between them. The CDR3 contains 14 residues. Looked up from germline, CDR1 is DFQATT and CDR2 is SNEGSKA (reference sequence). The CDR3 protein is CSATQGWGNQPQHF. CDR3 bases read: TGCAGTGCTACGCAGGGGTGGGGCAATCAGCCC.

This clone was counted at least ten times. Sequencing ends 3 residues short of the CDR3 end; the germline J gene provides the rest. The V gene is TRBV5-1, the J gene TRBJ1-1; D not certain. V was cut by 3 bases and J by 2 bases, with 8 bases left in between. Germline CDR1 and CDR2: SGHRS and YFSETQ. This CDR3 is 13 amino acids long. The CDR3 sequence: CASSSQDNTEAFF. CDR3 DNA, as far as it was read: TGCGCCAGCAGCTCCCAGGATAACACTGAA.

There are many counts of this clone. The observed sequence ends 3 residues before the CDR3 terminus, with the missing tail filled in from the germline J gene. This chain uses TRBV18 with TRBJ2-1; tentatively, D is TRBD1 (7 bases). Germline loops: CDR1 KGHSH, CDR2 LQKENI. The CDR3 extends over 12 amino acids. V was cut by 3 bases and J by 9 bases, with 9 bases left in between. The CDR3 is CASSPQGGEQFF. CDR3 DNA (partial): TGTGCCAGCTCACCTCAGGGGGGTGAG.

There are many counts of this clone. The CDR3 end lies 3 residues beyond the end of the read and is filled in from the germline J gene. The chain joins TRBV30 to TRBJ2-7, with a possible D match to TRBD1 (6 bases). There are 12 residues in the CDR3. Trimming shortened V by 4 bases and J by 4 bases, and 11 bases separated the two germline ends. From germline, CDR1 is GTSNPN and CDR2 SVGIG (reference sequence). The CDR3 DNA, read in part, is TGTGCCTGGACAGGGGATGGGTACGAG. The encoded protein is CAWTGDGYE. The entire CDR3 is CAWTGDGYEQYF. The full variable domain, rest sourced from reference TRBV30 and TRBJ2-7, is SQTIHQWPATLVQPVGSPLSLECTVEGTSNPNLYWYRQAAGRGLQLLFYSVGIGQISSEVPQNLSASRPQDRQFILSSKKLLLSDSGFYLCAWTGDGYEQYFGPGTRLTVT.

This clone was seen at least ten times. The CDR3 is cut off 3 residues early in the read; its end comes from the germline J gene. The V call is TRBV2, the J call TRBJ2-2; possibly TRBD1 or TRBD2 for D (5 bases each). This CDR3 contains 13 residues. The V gene lost 8 bases and the J gene lost 4 bases, with 11 bases spanning the gap. Germline values: CDR1 SNHLY, CDR2 FYNNEI. This CDR3 is CASEGWGTGELFF. Incomplete CDR3 DNA: TGTGCCAGCGAGGGGTGGGGCACCGGGGAG.

The table lists this clone with many counts. Coverage ceases 3 residues before the CDR3 finishes, and the germline J gene fills in the end. This same CDR3 is encoded by further DNA sequences in the sample. V usage is TRBV29-1 and J usage is TRBJ1-5; D gene ambiguous. Trimming took 6 bases from V and 7 from J, leaving 16 bases between them. CDR1 and CDR2 (germline): SQVTM, ANQGSEA. CDR3 size: 13 residues. CDR3 bases read: TGCAGCGTCAACACGGGGATAGGACAGCCC. It specifies CSVNTGIGQP. The entire CDR3 sequence reads CSVNTGIGQPQHF. Full variable domain (outside the CDR3, taken from reference TRBV29-1 and TRBJ1-5): SAVISQKPSRDICQRGTSLTIQCQVDSQVTMMFWYRQQPGQSLTLIATANQGSEATYESGFVIDKFPISRPNLTFSTLTVSNMSPEDSSIYLCSVNTGIGQPQHFGDGTRLSIL.

This clone was seen at least ten times. The read ends 3 residues before the CDR3 terminus; that terminus is restored from the germline J gene. V is TRBV10-2 and J is TRBJ1-4; 7 nucleotides align to TRBD1. Germline loops: CDR1 WSHSY, CDR2 SAAADI. This CDR3 spans 13 amino acids. The V segment lost 6 bases and the J segment 7 bases; nucleotides outside the gene matches: 5. The CDR3 sequence is CASRRGTAEKLFF. CDR3 DNA, as far as it was read: TGCGCCAGCAGAAGGGGGACAGCTGAAAAA.

In this sample, this clone turned up many times. The read ends 3 residues before the CDR3 terminus; that terminus is restored from the germline J gene. The V gene is TRBV6-2 or TRBV6-3, the J gene TRBJ2-1; D may be TRBD1 (6 bases). CDR1 is MNHEY and CDR2 is SVGEGT in the germline V gene. V was trimmed by 0 bases and J by 8 bases, leaving 20 bases between them. The CDR3 totals 17 residues. The CDR3 bases that were read are TGTGCCAGCAGTTACTCGAAAGGGACATGGGCCTCTGATGAG. This translates into CASSYSKGTWASDE. In full, the CDR3 is CASSYSKGTWASDEQFF.

There are many counts of this clone. One end of the junction varies from germline; a read error may be responsible. Coverage ceases 3 residues before the CDR3 finishes, and the germline J gene fills in the end. The rearrangement joins TRBV20-1 to TRBJ2-1; D may be TRBD2 (6 bases). Germline CDR1 and CDR2: DFQATT and SNEGSKA (reference sequence). The CDR3 extends over 13 amino acids. The CDR3 protein is CSARGGKWYEQFF. The part of the CDR3 DNA that was read is TGCAGTGCCAGAGGCGGGAAATGGTATGAG.

This clone has at least ten counts. The observed sequence ends 3 residues before the CDR3 terminus, with the missing tail filled in from the germline J gene. The genes are TRBV7-2 and TRBJ2-1; D is undetermined. Germline V CDR1 and CDR2: SGHTA, FQGNSA. The CDR3 contains 14 residues. V was clipped by 2 bases and J by 4 bases, with 9 bases between them. CDR3 sequence: CASSLSPQYNEQFF. CDR3 DNA, as far as it was read: TGTGCCAGCAGCTTATCCCCCCAATACAATGAG.

Ten or more counts support this clone. Sequencing ends 3 residues short of the CDR3 end; the germline J gene provides the rest. The V gene is TRBV4-2, the J gene TRBJ2-3, with 7 positions matching TRBD1. V was clipped by 4 bases and J by 4 bases; unmatched bases: 14. The CDR3 covers 17 residues. The V gene's germline CDR1 is LGHNA and CDR2 YNFKEQ. The part of the CDR3 DNA that was read is TGTGCCAGCAGCCCAACGTTTACAGGGGCATTCTCAGATACG. It yields the protein CASSPTFTGAFSDT. Given in full, the CDR3 is CASSPTFTGAFSDTQYF.

In its sample, this clone was seen many times. The read terminates 3 residues ahead of where the CDR3 ends, so the germline J gene completes it. The V and J genes are TRBV7-9 and TRBJ1-1, with unresolved D. This CDR3 comprises 15 residues. The ends were cut back, 5 bases at V and 1 base at J, with 14 bases in the middle. Germline lookup yields CDR1 SEHNR and CDR2 FQNEAQ (reference sequence). The part of the CDR3 DNA that was read is TGTGCCAGCAGCCCCCACAGATCTCAGAACACTGAA. As protein: CASSPHRSQNTE. The entire CDR3 reads CASSPHRSQNTEAFF.

The table lists this clone with many counts. The CDR3 is cut off 3 residues early in the read; its end comes from the germline J gene. The chain joins TRBV18 to TRBJ1-1, with D hard to call. Trimming took off 2 bases at V and 1 base at J, with 8 bases between the two ends. CDR3 length equals 14 residues. In germline, CDR1 is KGHSH, CDR2 LQKENI. The CDR3 loop reads CASSPIEGNTEAFF. The CDR3 bases that were read are TGTGCCAGCTCACCAATCGAGGGGAACACTGAA.